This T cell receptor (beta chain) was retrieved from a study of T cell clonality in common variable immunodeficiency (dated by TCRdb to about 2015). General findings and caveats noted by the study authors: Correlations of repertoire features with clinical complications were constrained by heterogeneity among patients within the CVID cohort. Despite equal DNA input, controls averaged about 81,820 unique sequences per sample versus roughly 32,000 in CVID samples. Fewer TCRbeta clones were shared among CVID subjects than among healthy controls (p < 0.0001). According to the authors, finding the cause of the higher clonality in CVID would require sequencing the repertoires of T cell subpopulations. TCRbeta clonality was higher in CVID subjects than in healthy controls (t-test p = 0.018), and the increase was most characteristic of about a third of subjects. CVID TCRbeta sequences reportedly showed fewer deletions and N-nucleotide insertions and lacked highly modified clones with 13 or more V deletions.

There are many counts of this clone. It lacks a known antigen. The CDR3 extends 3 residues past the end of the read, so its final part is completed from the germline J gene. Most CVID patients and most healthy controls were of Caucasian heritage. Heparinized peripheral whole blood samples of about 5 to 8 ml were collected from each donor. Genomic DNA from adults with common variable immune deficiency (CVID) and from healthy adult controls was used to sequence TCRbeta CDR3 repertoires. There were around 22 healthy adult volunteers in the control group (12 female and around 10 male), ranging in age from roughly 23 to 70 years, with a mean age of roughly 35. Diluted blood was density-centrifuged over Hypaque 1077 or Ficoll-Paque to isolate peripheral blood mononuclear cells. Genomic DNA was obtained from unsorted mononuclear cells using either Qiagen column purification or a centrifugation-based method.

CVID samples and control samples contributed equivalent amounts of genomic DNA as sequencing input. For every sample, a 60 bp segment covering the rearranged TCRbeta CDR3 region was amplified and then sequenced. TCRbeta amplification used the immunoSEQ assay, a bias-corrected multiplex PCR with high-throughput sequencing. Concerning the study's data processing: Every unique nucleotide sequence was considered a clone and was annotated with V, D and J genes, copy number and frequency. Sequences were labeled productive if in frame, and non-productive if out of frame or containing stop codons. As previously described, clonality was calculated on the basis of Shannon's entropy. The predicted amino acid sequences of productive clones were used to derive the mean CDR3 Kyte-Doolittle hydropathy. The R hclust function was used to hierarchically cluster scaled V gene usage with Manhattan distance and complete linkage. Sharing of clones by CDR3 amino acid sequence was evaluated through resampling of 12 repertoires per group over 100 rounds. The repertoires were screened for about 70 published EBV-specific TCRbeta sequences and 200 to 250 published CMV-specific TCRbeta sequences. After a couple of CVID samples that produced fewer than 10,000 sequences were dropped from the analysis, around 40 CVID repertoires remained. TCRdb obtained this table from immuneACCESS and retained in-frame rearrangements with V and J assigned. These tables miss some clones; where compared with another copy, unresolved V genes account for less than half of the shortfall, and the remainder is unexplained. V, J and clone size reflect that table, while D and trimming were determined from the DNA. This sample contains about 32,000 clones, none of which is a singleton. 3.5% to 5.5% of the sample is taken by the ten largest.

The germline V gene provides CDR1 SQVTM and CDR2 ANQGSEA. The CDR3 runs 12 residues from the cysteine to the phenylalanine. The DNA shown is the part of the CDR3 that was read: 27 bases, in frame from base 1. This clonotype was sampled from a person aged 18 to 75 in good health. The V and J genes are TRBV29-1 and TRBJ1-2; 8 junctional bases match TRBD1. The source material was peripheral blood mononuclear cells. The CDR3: CSGQGAQGGYTF. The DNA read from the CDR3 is TGCAGCGGGCAGGGGGCGCAGGGGGGC.